This T cell receptor beta chain is from a study of blood T cell repertoires in COVID-19. Study information: Samples taken during acute and convalescent COVID-19 were collected in the United States, Italy and Spain.

A Seattle source enrolled patients during active infection and followed them longitudinally. J was trimmed by 1 base and V by 3 bases; bases with no gene match: 10. Germline CDR1 reads DFQATT; CDR2 reads SNEGSKA (reference sequence). The CDR3 runs to 18 residues. This table comes from immunoSEQ multiplex PCR, and its TCRdb copy is limited to in-frame clones, with some not included. This sample yields around 300,000 clones, of which around 87% are seen a single time; 1% belongs to the top ten. Sequenced input: peripheral blood. The rearrangement joins TRBV20-1 to TRBJ2-3, with 13 bases lining up with TRBD2. The sequence was collected from a woman aged 40 to 50 with COVID-19, enrolled during active disease. CDR3 sequence (DNA): TGCAGTGCTAGTCCCCAGTCCGGACTAGCGGGGGGCACAGATACGCAGTATTTT. This codes for CSASPQSGLAGGTDTQYF.